This TCR beta chain was observed in a study of blood T cell repertoires in COVID-19. Cohorts were based on clinical histories the participants reported. In the study's own analysis: The assay estimated nucleated cells by amplifying reference gene primers. Clones were sequenced by immunoSEQ multiplex PCR, and TCRdb holds only the in-frame ones, with some missing. V, J and clone size were drawn from that table, and D and trimming were deduced from the DNA. The sample records hundreds of thousands of clones, over 75% being singletons. The source of this sequence is a woman under 30 who had recovered from COVID-19. The sample comprised PBMCs or T cells enriched from blood (not recorded which).

CDR3 protein: CASSTESGTGTYEQYF. As DNA, the CDR3 is TGTGCCAGCAGCACTGAATCCGGGACAGGGACCTACGAGCAGTACTTC. V usage is TRBV7-8 and J usage is TRBJ2-7; TRBD1 aligns across 9 bases. This CDR3 is 16 amino acids long. Germline V gives CDR1 SGHVS, CDR2 FQNEAQ. Trimming took 5 bases from V and 2 from J; bases not matched to a gene: 10.